These 3 T cell receptor beta chains were sequenced from one sample in a study of T cell repertoires in ileal Crohn's disease. The data were produced by immunoSEQ multiplex PCR, yet TCRdb's version contains in-frame clones alone and is incomplete. The sample lists roughly 15,000 clones, under 90% seen once, with about 6.5% in the top ten. Sequenced: ileal tissue. Receptors originate from an adult with Crohn's disease.

V is TRBV4-2 and J is TRBJ2-2; TRBD2 aligns across 10 bases. Germline-derived CDR1 and CDR2 are LGHNA and YNFKEQ. The CDR3 is 18 residues long. Losses at the gene ends were 0 bases for V and 3 bases for J; bases not matched to a gene: 7. The CDR3 loop reads CASSQELSGRADTGELFF. The CDR3 DNA reads as TGTGCCAGCAGCCAAGAACTGAGCGGGAGGGCCGACACCGGGGAGCTGTTTTTT.

V is TRBV30 and J is TRBJ2-7; a possible D gene is TRBD1 (6 bases). Trimming shortened V by 2 bases and J by 3 bases, and 11 bases separated the two germline ends. The CDR3 loop spans 13 amino acids. Per the germline V gene, CDR1 is GTSNPN and CDR2 is SVGIG (reference sequence). CDR3 protein: CAWSSGDLYEQYF. CDR3 sequence (DNA): TGTGCCTGGAGTTCAGGGGACCTCTACGAGCAGTACTTC.

The chain couples TRBV5-1 to TRBJ2-1, with D unclear. Germline-derived CDR1 and CDR2 are SGHRS and YFSETQ. The germline V and J ends were trimmed by 4 bases and 2 bases, with 13 bases remaining between them. This CDR3 region has 15 residues. In nucleotides, the CDR3 is TGCGCCAGCAGCCCCGGTGCTCAGGCCTACAATGAGCAGTTCTTC. Translation: CASSPGAQAYNEQFF.